This T cell receptor (beta chain) derives from a study of CD8 T cells in ankylosing spondylitis. Study-level points and caveats: Blood of patients with ankylosing spondylitis appeared to be characterized by a TCR beta motif of roughly eight highly homologous variants. Within matched ankylosing spondylitis synovial fluid, disease-linked clones were reportedly significantly enriched.

The CDR3 length is 16 residues. CDR1 is MNHEY and CDR2 is SMNVEV in the germline V gene (reference sequence). The V gene end was trimmed by 4 bases and the J gene end by 0 bases; junction bases not matched to a gene: 5. This clonotype has just a few counts. Antigen specificity is unknown. Using quantitative 5'-RACE with molecular barcodes, the authors made TCR beta libraries. MiXCR was run by TCRdb on the 5' RACE reads, yielding one entry per CDR3 protein. The sample consists of approximately 140,000 distinct CDR3 sequences, 17% of them appearing once. Sequencing was carried out using blood, either unsorted or a sorted T cell fraction (not recorded which). This chain links TRBV27 with TRBJ2-1; 8 nucleotides agree with TRBD2. This clonotype was sampled from a male donor with ankylosing spondylitis. The CDR3 bases are TGTGCCAGCAGTTCCCAGCGGGAGAGCTCCTACAATGAGCAGTTCTTC. Translating it yields CASSSQRESSYNEQFF.